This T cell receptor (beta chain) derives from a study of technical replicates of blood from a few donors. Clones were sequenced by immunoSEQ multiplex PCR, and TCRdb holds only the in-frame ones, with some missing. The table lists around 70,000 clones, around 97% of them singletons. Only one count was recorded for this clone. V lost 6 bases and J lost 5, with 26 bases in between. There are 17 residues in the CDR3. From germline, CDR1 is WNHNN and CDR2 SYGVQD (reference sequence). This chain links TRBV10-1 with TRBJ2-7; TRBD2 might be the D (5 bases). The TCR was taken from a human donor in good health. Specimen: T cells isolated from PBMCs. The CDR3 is CASSPTGNRFGRDEQYF. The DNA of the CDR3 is TGCGCCAGCAGCCCCACCGGGAATCGATTTGGTAGGGACGAGCAGTACTTC.